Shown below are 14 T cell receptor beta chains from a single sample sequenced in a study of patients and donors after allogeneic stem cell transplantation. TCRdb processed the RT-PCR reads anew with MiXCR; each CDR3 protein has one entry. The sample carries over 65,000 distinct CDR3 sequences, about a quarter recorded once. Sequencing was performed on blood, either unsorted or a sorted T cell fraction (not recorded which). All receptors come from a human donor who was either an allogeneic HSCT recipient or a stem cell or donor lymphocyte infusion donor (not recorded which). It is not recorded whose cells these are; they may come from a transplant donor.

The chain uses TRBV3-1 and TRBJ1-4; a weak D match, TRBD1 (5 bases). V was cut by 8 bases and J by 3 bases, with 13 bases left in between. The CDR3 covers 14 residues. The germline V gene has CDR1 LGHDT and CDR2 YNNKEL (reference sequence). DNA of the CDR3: TGTGCCAGCGGGAGGGGTTGGCCTAATGAAAAACTGTTTTTT. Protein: CASGRGWPNEKLFF.

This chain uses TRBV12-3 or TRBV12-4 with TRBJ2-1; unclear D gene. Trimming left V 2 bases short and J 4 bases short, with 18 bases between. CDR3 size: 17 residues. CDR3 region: CASSLPLMAVPYNEQFF. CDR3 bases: TGTGCCAGCAGTTTACCCCTTATGGCCGTGCCTTACAATGAGCAGTTCTTC.

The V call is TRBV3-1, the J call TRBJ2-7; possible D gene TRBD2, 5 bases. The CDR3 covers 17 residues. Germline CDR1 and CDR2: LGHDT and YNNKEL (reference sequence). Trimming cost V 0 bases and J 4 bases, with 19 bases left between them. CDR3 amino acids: CASSQEIDYTPWYEQYF. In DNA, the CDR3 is TGTGCCAGCAGCCAAGAAATAGACTACACTCCCTGGTACGAGCAGTACTTC.

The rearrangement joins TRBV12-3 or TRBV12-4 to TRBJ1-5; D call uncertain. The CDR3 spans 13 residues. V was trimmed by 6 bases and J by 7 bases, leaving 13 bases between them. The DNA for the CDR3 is TGTGCCAGCAGGCCCCAGGTTGGCCAGCCCCAGCATTTT. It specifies CASRPQVGQPQHF.

CDR3 sequence: CASSLLGVGNEQFF. DNA for the CDR3: TGTGCCAGCAGCCTCTTGGGGGTAGGCAATGAGCAGTTCTTC. This chain joins TRBV14 and TRBJ2-1; perhaps D is TRBD1 or TRBD2 (5 bases each). Germline V lookup: CDR1 SGHDN, CDR2 FVKESK. The CDR3 covers 14 residues. Trimming took 4 bases from V and 6 from J, leaving 13 bases between them.

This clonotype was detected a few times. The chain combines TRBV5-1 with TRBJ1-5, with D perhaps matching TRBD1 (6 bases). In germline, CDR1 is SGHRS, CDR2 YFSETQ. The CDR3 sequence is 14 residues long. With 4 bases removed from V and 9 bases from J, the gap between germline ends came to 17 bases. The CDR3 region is CASSPTYQGRPQHF. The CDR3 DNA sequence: TGCGCCAGCAGCCCCACTTATCAGGGGAGGCCCCAGCATTTT.

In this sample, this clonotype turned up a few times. The CDR3 here is CSAIQGAGAFF. CDR3 DNA: TGCAGTGCTATACAGGGGGCCGGGGCTTTCTTT. The V and J genes are TRBV20-1 and TRBJ1-1; TRBD1 matches 9 bases. Per the germline V gene, CDR1 is DFQATT and CDR2 is SNEGSKA (reference sequence). V shed 4 bases and J 11 bases; nucleotides not matched to a gene: 5. This CDR3 region has 11 residues.

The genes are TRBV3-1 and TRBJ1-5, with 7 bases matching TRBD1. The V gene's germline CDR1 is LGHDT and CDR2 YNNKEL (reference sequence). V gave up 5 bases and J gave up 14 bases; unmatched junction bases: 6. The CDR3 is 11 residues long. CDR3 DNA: TGTGCCAGCAGCTCCAGGGGGGAGAAGCATTTT. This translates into CASSSRGEKHF.

The DNA of the CDR3 is TGTGCCATCAGTGGAGACGTTAATGGCTACACCTTC. Translating it yields CAISGDVNGYTF. The V call is TRBV10-3, the J call TRBJ1-2, with D hard to call. Trimming cost V 4 bases and J 6 bases, with 9 bases left between them. Per germline, CDR1 ENHRY and CDR2 SYGVKD. The length of the CDR3 is 12 residues.

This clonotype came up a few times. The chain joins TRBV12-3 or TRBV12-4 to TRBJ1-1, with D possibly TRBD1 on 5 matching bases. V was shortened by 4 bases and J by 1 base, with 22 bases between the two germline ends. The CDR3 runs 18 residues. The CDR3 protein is CASSSSRPQGWRNTEAFF. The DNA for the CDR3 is TGTGCCAGCAGTTCCTCCCGACCCCAGGGATGGAGGAACACTGAAGCTTTCTTT.

The CDR3 protein is CSAGTGISNTGELFF. The CDR3 DNA is TGCAGCGCCGGAACAGGGATAAGTAACACCGGGGAGCTGTTTTTT. V usage is TRBV29-1 and J usage is TRBJ2-2, with D possibly TRBD1 on 6 matching bases. Germline assignment: CDR1 SQVTM and CDR2 ANQGSEA. The V end was cut by 7 bases, the J end by 2 bases, with 17 bases between. This CDR3 contains 15 residues.

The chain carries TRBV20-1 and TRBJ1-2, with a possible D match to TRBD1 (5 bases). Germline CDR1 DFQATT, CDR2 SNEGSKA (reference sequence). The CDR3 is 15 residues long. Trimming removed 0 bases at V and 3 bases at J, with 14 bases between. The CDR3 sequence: CSARDFQGFDYGYTF. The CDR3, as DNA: TGCAGTGCTAGAGACTTTCAGGGATTTGACTATGGCTACACCTTC.

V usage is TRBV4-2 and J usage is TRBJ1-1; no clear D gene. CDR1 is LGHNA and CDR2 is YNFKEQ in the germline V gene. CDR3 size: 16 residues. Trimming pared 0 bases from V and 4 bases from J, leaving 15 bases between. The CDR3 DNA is TGTGCCAGCAGCCAAGATACGGCACGTTGGGGCACTGAAGCTTTCTTT. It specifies CASSQDTARWGTEAFF.

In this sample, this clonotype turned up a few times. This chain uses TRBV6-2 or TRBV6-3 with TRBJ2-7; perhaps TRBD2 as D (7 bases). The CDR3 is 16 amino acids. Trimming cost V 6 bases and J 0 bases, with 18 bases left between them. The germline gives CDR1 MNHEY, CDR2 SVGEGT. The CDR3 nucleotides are TGTGCCAGCAGCCTGTGGGGGGGCGAGAGCTCCTACGAGCAGTACTTC. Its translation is CASSLWGGESSYEQYF.